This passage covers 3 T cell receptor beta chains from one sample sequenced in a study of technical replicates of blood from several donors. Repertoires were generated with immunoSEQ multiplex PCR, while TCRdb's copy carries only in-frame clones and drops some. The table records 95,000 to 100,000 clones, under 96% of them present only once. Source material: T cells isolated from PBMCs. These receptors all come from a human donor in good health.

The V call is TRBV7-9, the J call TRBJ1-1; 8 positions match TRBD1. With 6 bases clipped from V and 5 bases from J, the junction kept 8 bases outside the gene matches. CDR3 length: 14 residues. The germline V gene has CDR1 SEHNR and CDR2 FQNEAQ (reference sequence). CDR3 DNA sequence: TGTGCCAGCAGTTCCGTCAGGGGGCAAACTGAAGCTTTCTTT. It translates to CASSSVRGQTEAFF.

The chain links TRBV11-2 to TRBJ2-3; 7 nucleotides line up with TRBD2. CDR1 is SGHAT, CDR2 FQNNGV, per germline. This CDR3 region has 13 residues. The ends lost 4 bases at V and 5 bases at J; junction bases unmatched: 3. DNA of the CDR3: TGTGCCAGCAGCTACCCGGGGGGAGATACGCAGTATTTT. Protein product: CASSYPGGDTQYF.

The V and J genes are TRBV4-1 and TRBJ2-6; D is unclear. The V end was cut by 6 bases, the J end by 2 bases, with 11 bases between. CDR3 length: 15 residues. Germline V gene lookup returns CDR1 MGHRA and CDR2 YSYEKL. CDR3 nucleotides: TGCGCCAGCAGAAGTGGGCGCGCTGGGGCCAACGTCCTGACTTTC. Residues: CASRSGRAGANVLTF.